This T cell receptor (beta chain) was captured in a study of CD8 T cells in ankylosing spondylitis. Overall study results and limits: Clones linked to disease were reported to show significant enrichment in matched ankylosing spondylitis synovial fluid.

On this clonotype: The antigen is undetermined.

One entry per CDR3 protein results from TCRdb running MiXCR on the 5' RACE reads. The sample contains under 300,000 distinct CDR3 sequences, about 11% of which appear only once. The clonotype originates from a male donor with ankylosing spondylitis or in good health (not recorded which). The specimen was blood, either unsorted or a sorted T cell fraction (not recorded which).

CDR3 in amino acids: CAISVGGETQYF. CDR3 DNA sequence: TGTGCCATCAGTGTCGGGGGAGAGACCCAGTACTTC. The gene calls are TRBV10-3 and TRBJ2-5; D is possibly TRBD2 (6 bases). The germline V gene has CDR1 ENHRY and CDR2 SYGVKD. The CDR3 length is 12 residues. Trimming removed 4 bases from V and 4 bases from J, with 7 bases in between.